These T cell receptor beta chains were read from a single sample in a study of response to subunit inactivated influenza vaccine. Using its own MiXCR run on the RT-PCR reads, TCRdb lists one record per CDR3 protein. This repertoire shows 200,000 to 300,000 distinct CDR3 sequences, 12% found once; its top ten account for 7.5% to 10%. The sample consisted of non-naive T cells sorted from PBMCs, taken less than 15 days before vaccination. These receptors were collected from a man aged 50 to 59 who received an inactivated influenza vaccine. The CDR3 runs from the conserved cysteine through the conserved F or W. The order of the fields is V gene, J gene, D gene, clone size, CDR3 protein, CDR3 DNA. D genes are given only for firm matches. Where a row states a size, it is once, few, many or the class of an expanded clone; other rows omit it.

TRBV7-2,TRBJ2-7,.,many,CASSLGQGWIYEQYF,TGTGCCAGCAGCTTAGGGCAGGGTTGGATCTACGAGCAGTACTTC
TRBV7-2,TRBJ1-1,.,.,CASSGGQANTEAFF,TGTGCCAGCAGCGGGGGGCAGGCTAACACTGAAGCTTTCTTT
TRBV29-1,TRBJ2-3,TRBD2,many,CSVEEVAGFTDTQYF,TGCAGCGTTGAAGAGGTAGCGGGGTTCACAGATACGCAGTATTTT
TRBV20-1,TRBJ2-5,TRBD2,.,CSAWTSGRETQYF,TGCAGTGCTTGGACTAGCGGGAGAGAGACCCAGTACTTC
TRBV2,TRBJ2-3,.,many,CASSESSNTQYF,TGTGCCAGCAGTGAAAGTTCTAATACGCAGTATTTT
TRBV7-2,TRBJ2-2,.,few,CASSPKLAGELFF,TGTGCCAGCAGCCCCAAACTAGCCGGGGAGCTGTTTTTT
TRBV11-2,TRBJ2-7,.,few,CASSLEWQQEQYF,TGTGCCAGCAGCTTAGAGTGGCAGCAGGAGCAGTACTTC
TRBV29-1,TRBJ2-2,.,many,CSANGQGSKRELFF,TGCAGCGCCAACGGGCAGGGGTCCAAAAGGGAGCTGTTTTTT
TRBV20-1,TRBJ2-3,TRBD1,.,CSAKLAGDRGRSDTQYF,TGCAGTGCAAAACTTGCGGGGGACAGGGGGAGGTCAGATACGCAGTATTTT
TRBV20-1,TRBJ2-3,.,.,CSASPPTRVADTQYF,TGCAGTGCTAGCCCACCGACTAGAGTTGCAGATACGCAGTATTTT
TRBV2,TRBJ2-5,TRBD1,.,CASKPGQALETQYF,TGTGCCAGCAAGCCGGGACAGGCACTAGAGACCCAGTACTTC
TRBV12-5,TRBJ2-1,.,many,CASGLGVSSYNEQFF,TGTGCTAGTGGTTTAGGTGTGAGCTCCTACAATGAGCAGTTCTTC
TRBV7-2,TRBJ2-1,.,many,CASSPQDRSYNEQFF,TGTGCCAGCAGCCCACAGGACCGCTCCTACAATGAGCAGTTCTTC
TRBV12-3/TRBV12-4,TRBJ2-7,.,many,CASSHTDSFQYEQYF,TGTGCCAGCAGTCATACCGACAGCTTTCAATACGAGCAGTACTTC
TRBV4-3,TRBJ2-7,.,few,CASSQDLVYEQYF,TGCGCCAGCAGCCAAGATTTGGTCTACGAGCAGTACTTC
TRBV29-1,TRBJ1-1,.,.,CSARNTEAFF,TGCAGCGCCCGGAACACTGAAGCTTTCTTT
TRBV19,TRBJ2-2,.,few,CASNLGLNTGELFF,TGTGCCAGTAACCTGGGGCTAAACACCGGGGAGCTGTTTTTT
TRBV5-1,TRBJ2-7,.,many,CASSLSQGWYEQYF,TGCGCCAGCAGCTTGTCCCAGGGGTGGTACGAGCAGTACTTC
TRBV20-1,TRBJ2-1,TRBD2,many,CSARDRVTSGSYNEQFF,TGCAGTGCTAGAGATCGGGTGACTAGCGGGTCCTACAATGAGCAGTTCTTC
TRBV12-3/TRBV12-4,TRBJ2-7,.,.,CASTNFGEQYF,TGTGCCAGCACCAACTTCGGGGAGCAGTACTTC
TRBV7-2,TRBJ2-3,.,few,CASSWGRRGTDTQYF,TGTGCCAGCAGCTGGGGGCGTAGGGGCACAGATACGCAGTATTTT
TRBV27,TRBJ2-7,.,few,CASSSVSYEQYF,TGTGCCAGCAGTTCAGTTTCCTACGAGCAGTACTTC
TRBV4-1,TRBJ1-1,.,.,CASSPQLGMNTEAFF,TGCGCCAGCAGCCCCCAGCTGGGAATGAACACTGAAGCTTTCTTT
TRBV3-1,TRBJ1-1,.,many,CASRRGDTEAFF,TGTGCCAGCAGACGGGGGGACACTGAAGCTTTCTTT
TRBV15,TRBJ2-2,.,.,CATSRTSGLTGELFF,TGTGCCACCAGCAGAACAAGCGGGTTGACCGGGGAGCTGTTTTTT
TRBV5-1,TRBJ2-3,.,many,CASSLDGSDTQYF,TGCGCCAGCAGCTTGGATGGGTCAGATACGCAGTATTTT
TRBV28,TRBJ1-1,.,.,CASSFVGQGEAFF,TGTGCCAGCAGTTTCGTCGGTCAGGGAGAAGCTTTCTTT
TRBV7-2,TRBJ2-1,TRBD2,few,CASSLDGLAGGREQFF,TGTGCCAGCAGCTTAGACGGACTAGCGGGAGGTCGTGAGCAGTTCTTC
TRBV7-2,TRBJ1-2,.,many,CASSYPGDYGYTF,TGTGCCAGCAGCTACCCGGGGGACTATGGCTACACCTTC
TRBV7-2,TRBJ2-2,.,few,CASSYIGVTNTGELFF,TGTGCCAGCAGTTATATAGGGGTCACGAACACCGGGGAGCTGTTTTTT
TRBV14,TRBJ2-5,.,few,CAVDLHQETQYF,TGTGCCGTAGATCTTCACCAAGAGACCCAGTACTTC
TRBV7-9,TRBJ2-3,TRBD1,.,CASSPRAPRGDTQYF,TGTGCCAGCAGCCCCCGGGCACCCAGGGGGGATACGCAGTATTTT
TRBV19,TRBJ2-2,.,few,CASSLTTRFANTGELFF,TGTGCCAGTAGTTTAACGACTCGATTCGCGAACACCGGGGAGCTGTTTTTT
TRBV20-1,TRBJ2-7,.,.,CSARGRGPYEQYF,TGCAGTGCTAGGGGGAGGGGGCCCTACGAGCAGTACTTC
TRBV7-2,TRBJ1-5,.,.,CASSQDGSGQPQHF,TGTGCCAGCAGCCAAGACGGATCCGGGCAGCCCCAGCATTTT
TRBV29-1,TRBJ2-5,TRBD1,.,CSVRRTGGTQYF,TGCAGCGTAAGACGGACAGGGGGGACCCAGTACTTC
TRBV6-1,TRBJ2-2,TRBD2,.,CASRWAAGSNGELFF,TGTGCCAGCAGATGGGCAGCGGGATCGAACGGGGAGCTGTTTTTT
TRBV30,TRBJ1-3,.,.,CAWRHSSGNTIYF,TGTGCCTGGAGGCATTCTTCTGGAAACACCATATATTTT
TRBV3-1,TRBJ2-7,TRBD2,few,CASSQEGGGGHEQYF,TGTGCCAGCAGCCAAGAGGGCGGGGGGGGACACGAGCAGTACTTC
TRBV4-1,TRBJ2-7,TRBD1,few,CASSQGLGRGPYEQYF,TGCGCCAGCAGCCAAGGGCTGGGCAGGGGGCCCTACGAGCAGTACTTC
TRBV9,TRBJ2-5,TRBD1,.,CASSVGTVQETQYF,TGTGCCAGCAGCGTCGGGACAGTCCAAGAGACCCAGTACTTC
TRBV18,TRBJ2-7,TRBD2,.,CASSLIAGIRSEQYF,TGTGCCAGCTCACTTATAGCGGGGATACGTAGCGAGCAGTACTTC
TRBV2,TRBJ2-4,TRBD1,.,CASMAGGAKNIQYF,TGTGCCAGCATGGCAGGGGGTGCCAAAAACATTCAGTACTTC
TRBV23-1,TRBJ2-6,.,.,CASSPSGASGANVLTF,TGCGCCAGCAGTCCCTCCGGGGCCTCTGGGGCCAACGTCCTGACTTTC
TRBV5-4,TRBJ2-5,.,few,CASSSRGGRETQYF,TGTGCCAGCAGTTCGAGGGGGGGGCGAGAGACCCAGTACTTC
TRBV7-3,TRBJ2-3,.,.,CASSFRGENTQYF,TGTGCCAGCAGCTTCCGGGGCGAAAATACGCAGTATTTT
TRBV20-1,TRBJ2-3,.,.,CSARTIRGSWVTDTQYF,TGCAGTGCTAGAACAATAAGGGGGAGTTGGGTCACAGATACGCAGTATTTT